One and the same sample provided the 9 T cell receptor beta chains below, sequenced in a study of naive and memory T cell subsets. Both TRBC1 and TRBC2 were covered by a beta constant-region primer of two equimolar oligonucleotides. In TCRdb, the UMI-ligation and nested PCR reads were re-called with MiXCR into one record per CDR3 protein. The table has roughly 27,000 distinct CDR3 sequences, over 8.5% seen once; the top ten hold approximately 15%. The source material was effector memory CD4+ T cells from blood. Subset meaning: effector memory, CD45RA- CD27-. The receptors stem from a human donor in good health.

A few counts support this clonotype. The genes are TRBV20-1 and TRBJ2-3; the match to TRBD2 covers 9 bases. Per the germline V gene, CDR1 is DFQATT and CDR2 is SNEGSKA (reference sequence). With 7 bases clipped from V and 2 bases from J, the junction kept 7 bases outside the gene matches. The CDR3 contains 14 residues. The CDR3 DNA reads as TGCAGTGGTACAGCGGGGGGACCCACAGATACGCAGTATTTT. Translation gives CSGTAGGPTDTQYF.

This clonotype was seen only a few times. The CDR3 DNA sequence: TGTGCCAGCAGCCTAGTGCAGTGGGACACCGGGGAGCTGTTTTTT. Protein: CASSLVQWDTGELFF. The V and J genes are TRBV7-2 and TRBJ2-2; D is uncertain. The CDR3 extends over 15 amino acids. In germline, CDR1 is SGHTA, CDR2 FQGNSA. Trimming shortened V by 5 bases and J by 3 bases, and 13 bases separated the two germline ends.

This clonotype was seen a few times. DNA of the CDR3: TGTGCCAGCAGGGCACGTGTAGGGCAGGGAGGGAACTCTGGAAACACCATATATTTT. This gives the protein CASRARVGQGGNSGNTIYF. V and J are TRBV7-8 and TRBJ1-3; D might be TRBD1 (5 bases). From germline, CDR1 is SGHVS and CDR2 FQNEAQ. The germline V and J ends were trimmed by 6 bases and 0 bases, with 24 bases remaining between them. The CDR3 has 19 amino acids.

This clonotype was observed a handful of times. The CDR3 nucleotides read TGTGCCTGGAGTGAAGGGGGCAAGGGGAGCGGCTACACCTTC. It encodes CAWSEGGKGSGYTF. The chain has TRBV30 and TRBJ1-2, with 7 bases identical to TRBD1. The CDR3 length is 14 residues. Germline trimming cut 1 base from V and 8 bases from J; bases unmatched to any gene: 10. The V gene's germline CDR1 is GTSNPN and CDR2 SVGIG (reference sequence).

The gene calls are TRBV12-3 or TRBV12-4 and TRBJ1-1; D is uncertain. V gave up 3 bases and J gave up 1 base, with 12 bases separating them. The CDR3 length is 15 residues. The DNA for the CDR3 is TGTGCCAGCAGTTTTACTTTCGAACGGAACACTGAAGCTTTCTTT. This sequence encodes CASSFTFERNTEAFF.

At least ten counts were recorded for this clonotype. This chain joins TRBV19 and TRBJ2-3; D ambiguous. V was pared by 8 bases and J by 1 base, with 10 bases between. There are 13 residues in the CDR3. Per germline, CDR1 LNHDA and CDR2 SQIVND (reference sequence). Written as DNA, the CDR3 is TGTGCCAGTCGCGTCTCGGGCACAGATACGCAGTATTTT. Its translation: CASRVSGTDTQYF. Complete variable domain (other parts from reference TRBV19 and TRBJ2-3): DGGITQSPKYLFRKEGQNVTLSCEQNLNHDAMYWYRQDPGQGLRLIYYSQIVNDFQKGDIAEGYSVSREKKESFPLTVTSAQKNPTAFYLCASRVSGTDTQYFGPGTRLTVL.

This clonotype was counted at least ten times. DNA of the CDR3: TGCAGTGCTAGAGAACCGGGACTAGCGGGACCCCGAGGGACCCAGTACTTC. Its protein is CSAREPGLAGPRGTQYF. The rearrangement links TRBV20-1 to TRBJ2-5; the match to TRBD2 covers 13 bases. Trimming cost V 0 bases and J 7 bases; bases outside gene matches: 11. The germline V gene encodes CDR1 DFQATT and CDR2 SNEGSKA (reference sequence). The CDR3 extends over 17 amino acids.

The chain joins TRBV12-3 or TRBV12-4 to TRBJ2-1; 11 bases map to TRBD2. This CDR3 region has 14 residues. V lost 6 bases to trimming and J lost 5 bases; unmatched junction nucleotides: 3. In nucleotides, the CDR3 is TGTGCCAGCAGGTCTAGCGGGAGGAACAATGAGCAGTTCTTC. Its protein product is CASRSSGRNNEQFF.

The gene calls are TRBV5-1 and TRBJ2-1, with TRBD2 matching over 12 bases. Trimming cost V 0 bases and J 4 bases; bases outside gene matches: 2. This CDR3 region has 16 residues. Germline CDR1 SGHRS, CDR2 YFSETQ. The CDR3 spells CASSLGGLAGYNEQFF. In DNA, the CDR3 is TGCGCCAGCAGCTTGGGTGGACTAGCGGGATACAATGAGCAGTTCTTC. The variable domain in full, with the rest retrieved from reference TRBV5-1 and TRBJ2-1, is KAGVTQTPRYLIKTRGQQVTLSCSPISGHRSVSWYQQTPGQGLQFLFEYFSETQRNKGNFPGRFSGRQFSNSRSEMNVSTLELGDSALYLCASSLGGLAGYNEQFFGPGTRLTVL.